The 7 T cell receptor beta chains given below trace back to one sample, sequenced in a study of monozygotic twins with inflammatory bowel disease. TCRdb re-called the 5' RACE reads and gives one entry per CDR3 protein, without DNA. Its table lists about 210,000 distinct CDR3 sequences. Sequencing was performed on blood. All receptors come from a human donor with ulcerative colitis or Crohn's disease, or a healthy co-twin of an affected twin (not recorded which).

This chain links TRBV20-1 with TRBJ2-1; the D call of TRBD1 rests on TCRdb alone, since no DNA is present to check it. Looked up from germline, CDR1 is DFQATT and CDR2 is SNEGSKA (reference sequence). The length of the CDR3 is 14 residues. The CDR3 protein is CSAPPGQGYNEQFF.

The V call is TRBV28, the J call TRBJ2-3; as DNA is missing, the TRBD1 call by TCRdb cannot be tested. The CDR3 is 15 residues long. CDR1 is MDHEN and CDR2 is SYDVKM in the germline V gene. The CDR3 sequence is CASSLFPSQGDTQYF.

The rearrangement uses TRBV24-1 and TRBJ2-1. Germline V CDR1 and CDR2: KGHDR, SFDVKD. The CDR3 contains 12 residues. CDR3 protein: CATSDLGWEQFF.

The chain couples TRBV20-1 to TRBJ2-7; TCRdb's D call, TRBD2, is unchecked because there is no DNA. The CDR3 spans 13 residues. Germline CDR1 reads DFQATT; CDR2 reads SNEGSKA (reference sequence). The CDR3 loop is CSARGEARGKQYF.

The CDR3 loop is CASSFLAGGDYQETQYF. This chain connects TRBV7-2 to TRBJ2-5; TCRdb outputs TRBD2, but without DNA this stays unchecked. The CDR3 is 17 residues long. The germline V gene encodes CDR1 SGHTA and CDR2 FQGNSA. The full variable domain, its missing parts supplied by reference TRBV7-2 and TRBJ2-5, is GAGVSQSPSNKVTEKGKDVELRCDPISGHTALYWYRQSLGQGLEFLIYFQGNSAPDKSGLPSDRFSAERTGGSVSTLTIQRTQQEDSAVYLCASSFLAGGDYQETQYFGPGTRLLVL.

This CDR3 is CSAREGTSGSDTQYF. This chain joins TRBV20-1 and TRBJ2-3; TCRdb designates TRBD2, a call that cannot be tested without DNA. CDR3 size: 15 residues. The germline CDR1 and CDR2 sequences are DFQATT and SNEGSKA (reference sequence).

The chain employs TRBV3-1 and TRBJ2-1; TCRdb selects TRBD1, and the lack of DNA leaves this call unchecked. From germline, CDR1 is LGHDT and CDR2 YNNKEL (reference sequence). This CDR3 has 14 amino acids. The CDR3 spells CASSRLDRVTEQFF.